The TCR beta chain under discussion was sequenced for a study of blood T cell repertoires in COVID-19. Authors' methods: Amplification from reference gene primers served as the basis for estimated nucleated cell counts. Generated by immunoSEQ multiplex PCR, the TCRdb table keeps only in-frame clones and is missing some. V, J and clone size are taken as reported in that table, and D and trimming were inferred from the DNA itself. The sample lists some 150,000 clones; about four fifths were seen once. Cohort placement rested on clinical history that participants reported themselves. The CDR3 runs to 15 residues. The germline V gene has CDR1 MNHEY and CDR2 SVGAGI. Trimming at V came to 4 bases and at J to 2 bases, leaving 5 bases not matched to a gene.

The sequence was obtained from a man aged 50-60 years who had recovered from COVID-19. J is TRBJ2-7 and V is TRBV6-5; 10 positions agree with TRBD1. Sequencing used PBMCs or T cells enriched from blood (not recorded which). The CDR3, as DNA: TGTGCCAGCAGTTCGGACAGGGGGTACCCCTACGAGCAGTACTTC. Translation gives CASSSDRGYPYEQYF.